This T cell receptor (beta chain) was recovered during a study of cytomegalovirus exposure and HLA in healthy donors. Whole-study findings and limits: A classifier reportedly called cytomegalovirus status with high sensitivity and specificity. CMV serostatus was the only recorded immune exposure for donors.

PCR used 60 Vbeta primers and 13 Jbeta primers. Profiling relied on immunoSEQ multiplex PCR, and the TCRdb table lists in-frame clones only, not all of them. The table has some 99,000 clones, approximately 70% seen once. Points on this clone: Its antigen is unknown.

There are 12 residues in the CDR3. Trimming shortened V by 5 bases and J by 1 base, and 4 bases separated the two germline ends. CDR1 is SEHNR, CDR2 FQNEAQ, per germline (reference sequence). The sample taken for sequencing was PBMCs. The sequence came from an older woman in good health and CMV-seropositive. The V gene is TRBV7-9, the J gene TRBJ2-3, with unresolved D. CDR3 residues: CASSPGTDTQYF. CDR3 DNA sequence: TGTGCCAGCAGCCCAGGCACAGATACGCAGTATTTT.